The 27 T cell receptor beta chains listed next were all sequenced from one sample in a study of blood T cell repertoires in COVID-19. Profiled with immunoSEQ multiplex PCR; TCRdb holds only in-frame clones, not every one. The table shows about 250,000 clones, with 88% occurring only once. The specimen sequenced was PBMCs or T cells enriched from blood (not recorded which). The receptor source for this set is a woman aged 50 to 60 who had recovered from COVID-19.

This clone was counted once. This chain connects TRBV7-2 to TRBJ2-2; D call uncertain. The germline V gene has CDR1 SGHTA and CDR2 FQGNSA. V was shortened by 1 base and J by 4 bases, with 10 bases between the two germline ends. This CDR3 is 15 amino acids long. CDR3 nucleotide sequence: TGTGCCAGCAGCTTAGTCGTCACACGCACCGGGGAGCTGTTTTTT. Protein sequence: CASSLVVTRTGELFF.

This clone has more than one count but fewer than ten. The chain uses TRBV11-2 and TRBJ1-2; D uncertain. V was clipped by 3 bases and J by 6 bases, with 17 bases between them. The CDR3 extends over 15 amino acids. Germline V gene lookup returns CDR1 SGHAT and CDR2 FQNNGV. CDR3 residues: CASSLYAIPGDGYTF. The CDR3, as DNA: TGTGCCAGCAGCTTGTATGCGATCCCAGGTGATGGCTACACCTTC.

This rearrangement joins TRBV7-9 to TRBJ1-2; 7 positions agree with TRBD1. After removal of 5 bases from V and 3 bases from J, the junction contained 9 bases not matched to a gene. Germline V gene sequence: CDR1 SEHNR, CDR2 FQNEAQ (reference sequence). CDR3 size: 15 residues. The DNA of the CDR3 is TGTGCCAGCAGCCCGGGGACAGTAGAGTACTATGGCTACACCTTC. This sequence encodes CASSPGTVEYYGYTF. The full variable domain, with the rest looked up from reference TRBV7-9 and TRBJ1-2, is DTGVSQNPRHKITKRGQNVTFRCDPISEHNRLYWYRQTLGQGPEFLTYFQNEAQLEKSRLLSDRFSAERPKGSFSTLEIQRTEQGDSAMYLCASSPGTVEYYGYTFGSGTRLTVV.

V and J are TRBV12-5 and TRBJ1-1, with D maybe TRBD1 (6 bases). Germline loops: CDR1 LGHNT, CDR2 FRNRAP. This CDR3 contains 12 residues. Deletions cut 8 bases from V and 1 base from J, with 8 bases between. The CDR3 protein is CASQGWNTEAFF. As DNA, the CDR3 is TGTGCTAGTCAGGGGTGGAACACTGAAGCTTTCTTT.

The CDR3 sequence: CASNLPGYNNEQFF. CDR3 in DNA: TGTGCCAGTAACCTCCCCGGGTACAACAATGAGCAGTTCTTC. The chain recombines TRBV28 with TRBJ2-1; D unresolved. CDR3 length: 14 amino acids. Between the trimmed V and J ends, which lost 9 bases and 5 bases, there was a span of 17 bases. Germline V gene data show CDR1 as MDHEN and CDR2 as SYDVKM.

The rearrangement joins TRBV25-1 to TRBJ2-5; 14 nucleotides line up with TRBD2. Trimming removed 11 bases from V and 2 bases from J; junction bases left unmatched: 13. CDR1 and CDR2 (germline): MGHDK, SYGVNS. The CDR3 sequence is 17 residues long. The CDR3 loop is CAGTGLAGVNWQETQYF. CDR3 in DNA: TGTGCCGGCACGGGACTAGCGGGAGTTAATTGGCAAGAGACCCAGTACTTC. The full variable domain, its missing parts supplied by reference TRBV25-1 and TRBJ2-5, is EADIYQTPRYLVIGTGKKITLECSQTMGHDKMYWYQQDPGMELHLIHYSYGVNSTEKGDLSSESTVSRIRTEHFPLTLESARPSHTSQYLCAGTGLAGVNWQETQYFGPGTRLLVL.

V usage is TRBV28 and J usage is TRBJ1-1; D gene ambiguous. The CDR3 covers 12 residues. CDR1 and CDR2 (germline): MDHEN, SYDVKM. With 8 bases removed from V and 4 bases from J, the gap between germline ends came to 11 bases. CDR3 amino acids: CASGEGVTEAFF. CDR3 in DNA: TGTGCCAGCGGAGAGGGAGTCACTGAAGCTTTCTTT.

The chain joins TRBV19 to TRBJ1-4; D is ambiguous. CDR3 length: 15 residues. Germline assignment: CDR1 LNHDA and CDR2 SQIVND (reference sequence). V was clipped by 8 bases and J by 0 bases, with 13 bases between them. The CDR3 DNA reads as TGTGCCAGTGGTTCCCCAGATCCAACTAATGAAAAACTGTTTTTT. It translates to CASGSPDPTNEKLFF.

J is TRBJ1-6 and V is TRBV19; no clear D. From germline, CDR1 is LNHDA and CDR2 SQIVND (reference sequence). V was clipped by 6 bases and J by 0 bases, with 9 bases between them. The CDR3 runs 15 residues. CDR3 in DNA: TGTGCCAGTAGCCTGATGAGCTCCTATAATTCACCCCTCCACTTT. It encodes CASSLMSSYNSPLHF.

As to this clone: Other DNA sequences in this sample translate to the same CDR3. The chain recombines TRBV5-1 with TRBJ1-2; TRBD1 matches 7 bases. CDR3 size: 14 residues. The J segment lost 3 bases and the V segment lost 4 bases, leaving 6 bases of the junction unmatched. Looked up from germline, CDR1 is SGHRS and CDR2 is YFSETQ. The CDR3 reads CASSPGQVDYGYTF. In DNA, the CDR3 is TGCGCCAGCAGCCCAGGACAGGTAGACTATGGCTACACCTTC.

This clone was counted only a few times. The chain joins TRBV9 to TRBJ2-7; 9 bases match TRBD2. From germline, CDR1 is SGDLS and CDR2 YYNGEE. The CDR3 is 16 residues long. With 3 bases clipped from V and 1 base from J, the junction kept 8 bases outside the gene matches. The CDR3 reads CASSDGSGSRSYEQYF. The CDR3 DNA follows: TGTGCCAGCAGCGACGGTAGCGGGAGTAGGTCCTACGAGCAGTACTTC. The full variable domain, completed using reference TRBV9 and TRBJ2-7, is DSGVTQTPKHLITATGQRVTLRCSPRSGDLSVYWYQQSLDQGLQFLIQYYNGEERAKGNILERFSAQQFPDLHSELNLSSLELGDSALYFCASSDGSGSRSYEQYFGPGTRLTVT.

In DNA form, the CDR3 reads TGTGCCAGCTCACGGGGACAGGGGCCAAACACCGGGGAGCTGTTTTTT. Encoded protein: CASSRGQGPNTGELFF. The chain carries TRBV18 and TRBJ2-2, with 10 bases lining up with TRBD1. The germline CDR1 and CDR2 sequences are KGHSH and LQKENI. CDR3 size: 16 residues. J was trimmed by 2 bases and V by 4 bases; bases with no gene match: 4.

This rearrangement joins TRBV7-2 to TRBJ2-1, with D perhaps matching TRBD2 (6 bases). The length of the CDR3 is 15 residues. Trimming removed 6 bases from V and 6 bases from J, with 18 bases in between. Looked up from germline, CDR1 is SGHTA and CDR2 is FQGNSA. This CDR3 is CASSYSRERTNEQFF. For the CDR3, the DNA is TGTGCCAGCAGTTATAGCCGGGAGCGTACCAATGAGCAGTTCTTC.

The V gene is TRBV4-3, the J gene TRBJ2-1; TRBD2 matches 7 bases. The J segment lost 2 bases and the V segment lost 1 base, leaving 8 bases of the junction unmatched. Germline V gene lookup returns CDR1 LGHNA and CDR2 YSLEER. This CDR3 has 17 amino acids. CDR3: CASSQGGRGRAYNEQFF. The CDR3 region has the DNA TGCGCCAGCAGCCAAGGGGGGAGAGGGAGGGCCTACAATGAGCAGTTCTTC.

This chain connects TRBV5-6 to TRBJ1-2, with TRBD1 identical over 7 bases. The CDR3 contains 15 residues. CDR1 and CDR2 from the germline V gene are SGHDT and YYEEEE. V was clipped by 2 bases and J by 7 bases; unmatched bases: 11. The CDR3 coding sequence is TGTGCCAGCAGCTTCCCCACTGACAGGGCTGGTGGCTACACCTTC. Amino acid sequence: CASSFPTDRAGGYTF.

The J gene is TRBJ2-3, the V gene TRBV27; 11 nucleotides align to TRBD2. V trimming: 5 bases; J trimming: 1 base; junction bases outside the gene matches: 2. This CDR3 comprises 15 residues. Germline CDR1 MNHEY, CDR2 SMNVEV (reference sequence). In DNA form, the CDR3 reads TGTGCCAGCAGTCCGGGACTAGCGGGCACAGATACGCAGTATTTT. This translates into CASSPGLAGTDTQYF.

The J gene is TRBJ2-7, the V gene TRBV4-2, with TRBD1 matching 9 bases. This CDR3 contains 15 residues. Losses at the gene ends were 1 base for V and 6 bases for J; bases not matched to a gene: 7. The germline CDR1 and CDR2 sequences are LGHNA and YNFKEQ. CDR3 residues: CASSQASDRGSEQYF. The CDR3 DNA reads TGTGCCAGCAGCCAAGCCTCAGACAGGGGGTCCGAGCAGTACTTC.

The chain carries TRBV5-1 and TRBJ2-6, with D perhaps matching TRBD1 (5 bases). The CDR3 consists of 16 residues. The germline V gene has CDR1 SGHRS and CDR2 YFSETQ. Trimming pared 0 bases from V and 0 bases from J, leaving 7 bases between. CDR3 protein: CASSLGQFSGANVLTF. CDR3 nucleotides: TGCGCCAGCAGCTTGGGACAGTTCTCTGGGGCCAACGTCCTGACTTTC.

This rearrangement joins TRBV5-1 to TRBJ2-2; D is unclear. Per germline, CDR1 SGHRS and CDR2 YFSETQ. V lost 5 bases, J lost 2 bases, and 10 bases lay in between. There are 14 residues in the CDR3. The CDR3 coding sequence is TGCGCCAGCAGTTGGAGACTTAACACCGGGGAGCTGTTTTTT. Translating gives CASSWRLNTGELFF.

The rearrangement joins TRBV19 to TRBJ2-2, with D tentatively TRBD2 (6 bases). The CDR3 loop spans 16 amino acids. Germline V CDR1 and CDR2: LNHDA, SQIVND (reference sequence). With 7 bases removed from V and 0 bases from J, the gap between germline ends came to 15 bases. CDR3 in amino acids: CASTPGSGANTGELFF. Written as DNA, the CDR3 is TGTGCCAGTACCCCGGGTAGCGGAGCGAACACCGGGGAGCTGTTTTTT.

V and J are TRBV5-4 and TRBJ1-1; D gene uncertain. CDR3 size: 14 residues. Germline V gives CDR1 SGHNT, CDR2 YYREEE (reference sequence). V lost 4 bases, J lost 1 base, and 11 bases lay in between. The CDR3 region has the DNA TGTGCCAGCAGCCGACCCACAGCGAACACTGAAGCTTTCTTT. Translation gives CASSRPTANTEAFF.

J is TRBJ2-2 and V is TRBV7-2; weak D call: TRBD1 (5 bases). The ends were cut back, 2 bases at V and 3 bases at J, with 13 bases in the middle. The CDR3 contains 16 residues. CDR1 is SGHTA, CDR2 FQGNSA, per germline. The CDR3 coding sequence is TGTGCCAGCAGCTTATTTCAGGGATCATACACCGGGGAGCTGTTTTTT. This encodes CASSLFQGSYTGELFF.

The chain links TRBV7-2 to TRBJ2-3; 7 bases match TRBD2. Per the germline V gene, CDR1 is SGHTA and CDR2 is FQGNSA. The V and J ends lost 8 bases and 2 bases, in that order; junction bases with no gene match: 10. CDR3 length: 15 residues. CDR3 DNA: TGTGCCAGCTCCCTTGGGGGGAGGGCCACAGATACGCAGTATTTT. This sequence encodes CASSLGGRATDTQYF.

This rearrangement joins TRBV19 to TRBJ2-2; TRBD1 is a possible D gene (6 bases). Germline CDR1 is LNHDA and CDR2 is SQIVND (reference sequence). This CDR3 has 16 residues. Trimming took 4 bases from V and 5 from J, leaving 17 bases between them. The CDR3, as DNA: TGTGCCAGTAGTAACCGGGACACAGCTATTACCGGGGAGCTGTTTTTT. It specifies CASSNRDTAITGELFF.

CDR3 sequence (DNA): TGTGCCAGCAGTTACCTCGTACAGGGCGGTTCACCCCTCCACTTT. It specifies CASSYLVQGGSPLHF. This rearrangement joins TRBV6-2 or TRBV6-3 to TRBJ1-6, with a possible D match to TRBD1 (6 bases). The germline V and J ends were trimmed by 2 bases and 9 bases, with 14 bases remaining between them. The length of the CDR3 is 15 residues. Germline V lookup: CDR1 MNHEY, CDR2 SVGEGT.

The rearrangement joins TRBV6-2 or TRBV6-3 to TRBJ2-3; 7 bases are shared with TRBD2. This CDR3 spans 18 amino acids. In germline, CDR1 is MNHEY, CDR2 SVGEGT. V shed 2 bases and J 0 bases; nucleotides not matched to a gene: 11. CDR3 bases: TGTGCCAGCAGTTACCGTTACCGCGGGAGTATTAGCACAGATACGCAGTATTTT. Encoded protein: CASSYRYRGSISTDTQYF.

In its sample, this clone was seen a few times. V gene TRBV18 combines with J gene TRBJ1-1, with a possible D match to TRBD1 (5 bases). The CDR3 totals 13 residues. Germline CDR1 is KGHSH and CDR2 is LQKENI. Trimming removed 5 bases from V and 0 bases from J, with 7 bases in between. The CDR3 spells CASSATVNTEAFF. In DNA, the CDR3 is TGTGCCAGCTCAGCGACAGTGAACACTGAAGCTTTCTTT.